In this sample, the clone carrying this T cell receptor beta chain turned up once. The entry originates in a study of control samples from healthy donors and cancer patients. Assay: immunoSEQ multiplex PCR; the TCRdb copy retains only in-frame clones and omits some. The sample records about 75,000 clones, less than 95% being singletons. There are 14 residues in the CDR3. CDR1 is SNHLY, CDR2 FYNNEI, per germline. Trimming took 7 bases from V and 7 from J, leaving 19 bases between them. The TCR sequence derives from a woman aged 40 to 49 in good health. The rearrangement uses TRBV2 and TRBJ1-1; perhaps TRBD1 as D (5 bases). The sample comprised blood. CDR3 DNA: TGTGCCAGCATCAGGGAAGGGGTCCAACTTGAAGCTTTCTTT. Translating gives CASIREGVQLEAFF.